Sequencing of this T cell receptor beta chain was carried out in a study of cytomegalovirus exposure and HLA in healthy donors. Turning to the study itself: Across some 400 genotyped donors, 81% landed in the Caucasian-associated ancestry cluster.

The trim removed 10 bases at V and 3 bases at J, leaving 8 bases unmatched. Germline values: CDR1 MNHEY, CDR2 SVGAGI. This CDR3 has 13 residues. The PCR made use of 60 Vbeta and 13 Jbeta primers. The repertoire was sequenced with immunoSEQ multiplex PCR; TCRdb's copy has only in-frame clones and lacks some. Here the sample spans about 250,000 clones, nearly 95% being singletons. Overall study results and limits: The study recorded 150 to 200 TCR beta chains that were cytomegalovirus-associated. Accurate HLA-A and HLA-B prediction from TCR beta sequences was reported for most subjects. Exclusion as indistinguishable affected some V segments, including TRBV6-2 and TRBV6-3.

Concerning this clone itself: Its specificity is unknown.

The sequenced material came from PBMCs. The TCR sequence derives from a girl aged 2-10 years in good health and CMV-seronegative. J is TRBJ1-1 and V is TRBV6-5; 7 bases match TRBD1. CDR3 nucleotides: TGTGCCACGCAGACAGGGTTAGACACTGAAGCTTTCTTT. Translating it yields CATQTGLDTEAFF.